This T cell receptor (beta chain) was profiled in a study of a mutant IDH1 vaccine in newly diagnosed glioma. Across the study: Across weeks 1, 3, 5, 7, 11, 15, 19 and 23, patients received a vaccination each time, eight in all. Of the patients given treatment, around 62% were male and around 40% were female, and a mean age of around 38 years was recorded. Most patients had radiochemotherapy with temozolomide before enrollment; others had one alone.

This clone is categorized as medium-sized. The antigen is unknown. The sample's time point: week 23, last vaccination. Doses of 300 ug of mutant IDH1 20-mer peptide were given with topical imiquimod. Method: immunoSEQ multiplex PCR; TCRdb's copy keeps in-frame clones and lacks some. The sample shows around 29,000 clones, approximately 80% of them seen only once. This CDR3 has 15 amino acids. The germline V gene encodes CDR1 SNHLY and CDR2 FYNNEI. V lost 8 bases to trimming and J lost 0 bases, with 13 bases between them. The chain recombines TRBV2 with TRBJ1-4; D is ambiguous. This TCR derives from a woman in her late teens or twenties with glioma. The specimen was PBMCs, collected from a glioma patient whose treatment included an IDH1 peptide vaccine. The CDR3 DNA follows: TGTGCCAGCGTCCCTGACACCTCAACTAATGAAAAACTGTTTTTT. Its protein product is CASVPDTSTNEKLFF.